This TCR beta chain stems from a study of Ad26.COV2.S vaccination and SARS-CoV-2 variants. V shed 5 bases, J shed 5 bases, and the junction held 6 bases outside the gene matches. CDR1 ENHRY and CDR2 SYGVKD come from the germline V gene. This CDR3 has 15 residues. Specified treatment: around 19 received Ad26.COV2.S at low or high dose, single or two shots; a few received placebo; per-sample allocation not given. Samples analyzed were those drawn on day 63 after the first vaccine or placebo injection. Vaccine was an Ad26 vector expressing Wuhan-strain SARS-CoV-2 spike. This clone is a singleton in its sample. Only in-frame clones appear in the TCRdb table, and some are missing; sequencing was by immunoSEQ multiplex PCR. The sample comprises 400,000 to 500,000 clones, nearly 90% of which are singletons, and around 2.5% rests with the top ten.

Specimen: peripheral blood, collected in a trial of Ad26.COV2.S vaccine versus placebo. The clonotype originates from a person aged 18-60 years who received the Ad26.COV2.S COVID-19 vaccine or a placebo. The chain combines TRBV10-3 with TRBJ2-3, with 11 bases identical to TRBD2. The CDR3 DNA sequence: TGTGCCATCAGTATAGCGGGAGGGCCAGGAGATACGCAGTATTTT. It encodes CAISIAGGPGDTQYF.